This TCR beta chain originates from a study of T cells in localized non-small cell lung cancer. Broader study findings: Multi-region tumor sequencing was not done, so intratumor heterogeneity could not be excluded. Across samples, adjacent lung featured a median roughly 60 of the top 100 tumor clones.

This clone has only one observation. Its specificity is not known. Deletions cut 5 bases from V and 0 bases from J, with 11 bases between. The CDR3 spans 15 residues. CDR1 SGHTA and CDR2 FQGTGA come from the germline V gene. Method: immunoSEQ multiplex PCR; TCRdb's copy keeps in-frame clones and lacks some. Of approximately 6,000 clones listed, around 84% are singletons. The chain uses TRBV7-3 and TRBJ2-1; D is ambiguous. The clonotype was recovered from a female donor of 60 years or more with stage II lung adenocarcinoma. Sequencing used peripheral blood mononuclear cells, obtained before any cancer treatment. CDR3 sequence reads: CASSRTPSSYNEQFF. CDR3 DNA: TGTGCCAGCAGCCGTACTCCTTCCTCCTACAATGAGCAGTTCTTC.